A single sample gave rise to the 6 T cell receptor beta chains below, sequenced in a study of CD8 T cells in ankylosing spondylitis. Study outcomes and limitations: There was a TCR beta motif, made of 7 to 9 highly homologous variants, that appeared characteristic of ankylosing spondylitis blood.

These receptors lack a known antigen. TCRdb re-called the 5' RACE reads through MiXCR, storing one row per CDR3 protein. The table lists about 400,000 distinct CDR3 sequences, approximately 20% of them singletons. Sequencing was performed on blood, either unsorted or a sorted T cell fraction (not recorded which). These receptors originate from a male donor with ankylosing spondylitis.

On this clonotype: The CDR3 ends on some other residue instead of the conserved phenylalanine or tryptophan, so this is likely a read error. The V call is TRBV20-1, the J call TRBJ2-3; 9 bases align to TRBD2. V gave up 4 bases and J gave up 3 bases; unmatched junction bases: 8. Germline CDR1 reads DFQATT; CDR2 reads SNEGSKA (reference sequence). This CDR3 has 15 residues. This chain's CDR3 is CSAIRLAGRTDTQYL. The CDR3 DNA follows: TGCAGTGCTATTCGGCTAGCGGGAAGAACAGATACGCAGTATCTT.

CDR3 DNA sequence: TGTGCCAGCAGCGGCGCCGGACTAGCGGGACTCGATGAGCAGTTCTTC. Encoded protein: CASSGAGLAGLDEQFF. The J gene is TRBJ2-1, the V gene TRBV9, with 12 nucleotides matching TRBD2. The CDR3 has 16 residues. The V gene end was trimmed by 3 bases and the J gene end by 8 bases; junction bases not matched to a gene: 9. Germline V lookup: CDR1 SGDLS, CDR2 YYNGEE.

This sequence joins TRBV3-1 and TRBJ1-1; a possible D gene is TRBD1 (5 bases). Germline lookup yields CDR1 LGHDT and CDR2 YNNKEL (reference sequence). The CDR3 contains 13 residues. Between the trimmed V and J ends, which lost 3 bases and 5 bases, there was a span of 10 bases. CDR3 residues: CASSQPGRTEAFF. For the CDR3, the DNA is TGTGCCAGCAGCCAGCCAGGGCGGACTGAAGCTTTCTTT.

This clonotype occurred a few times. V usage is TRBV27 and J usage is TRBJ2-3; TRBD2 matches at 10 bases. The CDR3 has 18 residues. Germline assignment: CDR1 MNHEY and CDR2 SMNVEV (reference sequence). V shed 4 bases and J 2 bases; nucleotides not matched to a gene: 12. The CDR3 DNA reads TGTGCCAGCAGTTCATTAGCGGGAGGAGGTTTTCACACAGATACGCAGTATTTT. Translated: CASSSLAGGGFHTDTQYF.

In this sample, this clonotype turned up many times. The chain joins TRBV14 to TRBJ2-1, with D uncertain. V dropped 5 bases and J dropped 1 base, with 12 bases sitting between them. This CDR3 has 15 residues. Per germline, CDR1 SGHDN and CDR2 FVKESK. The CDR3 sequence is CASSTLPPSYNEQFF. The DNA for the CDR3 is TGTGCCAGCAGCACTTTACCTCCGTCCTACAATGAGCAGTTCTTC.

This clonotype was detected many times. The chain employs TRBV29-1 and TRBJ2-7; TRBD2 matches 11 bases. CDR1 and CDR2 (germline): SQVTM, ANQGSEA. Unmatched junction bases numbered 1, after V lost 6 bases and J lost 3 bases. The CDR3 has 12 amino acids. The CDR3, as DNA: TGCAGCGTAACTAGCGGGAGCTACGAGCAGTACTTC. Protein: CSVTSGSYEQYF.